This TCR beta chain was found in a study of response to subunit inactivated influenza vaccine (dated by TCRdb to the late 2010s). Study-wide context: Deep quantitative profiling of the T cell receptor repertoire was used in the study to follow responses to a trivalent subunit inactivated influenza vaccine.

Study-level results and caveats: The authors proposed that each seasonal influenza vaccination may bring in only a limited number of new T cells.

This clonotype was observed at least ten times. Its recognized antigen is unknown. No much larger clone exists at a distance of one base, and base qualities are not known. The library came from RT-PCR. TCRdb records Illumina HiSeq 2500 as the sequencer. The raw public reads went through TCRdb reprocessing: fastp at Q25, MiXCR clone calling, in-frame beta chains kept. Rows are unified per CDR3 protein, each entry keeping the most common DNA and genes. Present in this sample are more than 550,000 distinct CDR3 sequences, over 9% of which were seen just once. The top ten constitute approximately 10% of the sample. Sequences LNHNV (CDR1) and YYDKDF (CDR2) are obtained from the germline V gene (reference sequence). From cysteine to phenylalanine, the CDR3 is 15 amino acids long. The read is trimmed to its CDR3 DNA, 45 bases read in frame from base 1. Deletion took 0 bases off V and 8 bases off J, with a span of 14 bases between the germline ends.

The sample also formed part of further work on T cells expressing NK-cell markers. Looking at the second paper: The TCR beta cDNA libraries were made using 5'RACE template switching, a step that added both a universal primer site and unique molecular identifiers. TCR beta-chain repertoires were profiled in sorted CD3+CD56+NKG2C+, CD3+CD56+NKG2C- and CD3+CD56-NKG2C+ T-cell subsets from about 8 donors. Among the eight sequenced donors, seven were HCMV-seropositive and one was HCMV-seronegative. To restrict sorting to alphabetaTCR-expressing T cells, an anti-gammadeltaTCR antibody was added in several experiments. In a handful of donors, the dominant CD3+CD56+NKG2C+ clonotypes ranked among the top 10 CD8+ clonotypes, making up roughly 1.0-8% of CD8+ T cells. Those dominant clonotypes were again the most abundant among CD3+CD56-NKG2C+ cells in a few donors, at roughly 25-65%. It remained unclear whether the expanded NKG2C-expressing T cell clones were specific for HCMV antigens. The eight sequenced donors were randomly selected healthy volunteers, three men and five women. A commercial ELISA kit detecting HCMV-specific IgG in serum was used to determine HCMV serostatus. Peripheral blood mononuclear cells were isolated from blood by Ficoll density gradient centrifugation. For a handful of donors, unsorted PBMC were also used to sequence bulk peripheral blood T-cell repertoires. Synthesis of cDNA was primed from the TCR beta constant segment and was followed by two consecutive PCR amplification steps. The libraries were sequenced on Illumina HiSeq 2000/2500, MiSeq or NextSeq, producing 2 x 150 bp reads. Reads were demultiplexed and grouped by UMI with MIGEC, and clonotypes were assembled and quantified with MiTCR. To exclude erroneous sequences, only TCR cDNA sequences supported by at least two reads were retained. The tcR package was used for downstream repertoire analysis, and clonotypes were matched between fractions using CDR3 nucleotide sequence together with V segment. VDJmatch was used to annotate antigen specificity against VDJdb, with one amino acid substitution allowed in CDR3.

The receptor was derived from a middle-aged man who received an inactivated influenza vaccine. Donor details come from another sample of the same person, matched by shared clones. This specimen was PBMCs from blood, taken on the day of vaccination. The rearranged chain carries TRBV15 and TRBJ2-1, with the D gene call left open. The DNA sequence reads TGTGCCACCAGCAGAGATCCCACAGCGATCGATGAGCAGTTCTTC. It encodes CATSRDPTAIDEQFF.